These 21 T cell receptor beta chains share one sample of origin, sequenced in a study of T-cell reconstitution after alpha-beta-depleted transplantation in children. Preparation of the TCRbeta library used unique molecular identifiers. Each CDR3 protein is one row after TCRdb ran MiXCR on the PCR reads. The sample yields roughly 300,000 distinct CDR3 sequences, approximately 10% seen once. This material consisted of peripheral blood, taken 180 days after TCRalphabeta/CD19-depleted stem cell transplant. The receptors originated from a male patient between 2 and 15 years old who had a stem cell transplant for chronic granulomatous disease, so the T cells may come from the graft donor.

This clonotype was observed many times. The chain uses TRBV12-3 or TRBV12-4 and TRBJ2-3; maybe TRBD2 (5 bases). This CDR3 region has 12 residues. Trimming took 7 bases from V and 7 from J, leaving 12 bases between them. The CDR3 region is CASTPDSNTQYF. The CDR3 nucleotides are TGTGCCAGCACCCCGGACTCCAATACGCAGTATTTT.

Many counts were recorded for this clonotype. The V call is TRBV30, the J call TRBJ2-2; TRBD1 matches 8 bases. The CDR3 runs 13 residues. The V gene's germline CDR1 is GTSNPN and CDR2 SVGIG (reference sequence). Trimming at V came to 0 bases and at J to 6 bases, leaving 0 bases not matched to a gene. CDR3 sequence reads: CAWSVQGAGELFF. In nucleotides, the CDR3 is TGTGCCTGGAGTGTACAGGGGGCCGGGGAGCTGTTTTTT. The full variable domain, completed using reference TRBV30 and TRBJ2-2, is SQTIHQWPATLVQPVGSPLSLECTVEGTSNPNLYWYRQAAGRGLQLLFYSVGIGQISSEVPQNLSASRPQDRQFILSSKKLLLSDSGFYLCAWSVQGAGELFFGEGSRLTVL.

This clonotype has at least ten counts. The chain uses TRBV12-3 or TRBV12-4 and TRBJ2-1; the match to TRBD2 covers 11 bases. The CDR3 sequence is 15 residues long. The ends lost 5 bases at V and 4 bases at J; junction bases unmatched: 4. CDR3 residues: CASSPWTSGYNEQFF. Here the CDR3 DNA reads TGTGCCAGCAGTCCCTGGACTAGCGGGTACAATGAGCAGTTCTTC.

This clonotype was recorded many times. The gene calls are TRBV7-3 and TRBJ2-1, with D maybe TRBD2 (6 bases). CDR1 and CDR2 (germline): SGHTA, FQGTGA. With 5 bases removed from V and 0 bases from J, the gap between germline ends came to 17 bases. The CDR3 runs to 17 residues. The CDR3 region is CASSAHAAGSSYNEQFF. Written as DNA, the CDR3 is TGTGCCAGCAGCGCACACGCGGCGGGAAGCTCCTACAATGAGCAGTTCTTC.

The table lists this clonotype with many counts. Compared with germline, one end of the junction differs, possibly owing to a read error. V and J are TRBV5-1 and TRBJ2-2, with a weak D call TRBD2 (6 bases). CDR1 SGHRS and CDR2 YFSETQ come from the germline V gene. The CDR3 runs to 14 residues. Written as DNA, the CDR3 is TGCGCCAGCAACTTGCGGGAGAACACCGGGGAGCTGTTTTTT. It is translated as CASNLRENTGELFF.

This clonotype was observed a few times. This sequence joins TRBV3-1 and TRBJ2-3; 7 bases match TRBD1. The V gene end was trimmed by 2 bases and the J gene end by 5 bases; junction bases not matched to a gene: 4. CDR3 length: 14 amino acids. Germline V lookup: CDR1 LGHDT, CDR2 YNNKEL (reference sequence). The CDR3 here is CASSQTGALDTQYF. CDR3 sequence (DNA): TGTGCCAGCAGCCAAACAGGGGCCTTAGATACGCAGTATTTT.

This clonotype was observed many times. The chain recombines TRBV3-1 with TRBJ2-3; D possibly corresponds to TRBD2 (6 bases). The CDR3 has 13 residues. Germline V lookup: CDR1 LGHDT, CDR2 YNNKEL (reference sequence). V gave up 4 bases and J gave up 10 bases, with 15 bases separating them. CDR3: CASSPLGGTPQYF. The CDR3 DNA is TGTGCCAGCAGCCCCCTAGGCGGGACCCCGCAGTATTTT.

The chain is built from TRBV18 and TRBJ2-4; 9 nucleotides agree with TRBD1. This CDR3 is 14 amino acids long. CDR1 KGHSH and CDR2 LQKENI come from the germline V gene. V shed 2 bases, J shed 13 bases, and the junction held 9 bases outside the gene matches. The CDR3 reads CASSPGTGSISQYF. The CDR3 DNA sequence: TGTGCCAGCTCACCAGGGACAGGGTCAATTTCGCAGTACTTC. Full variable domain (rest looked up from reference TRBV18 and TRBJ2-4): NAGVMQNPRHLVRRRGQEARLRCSPMKGHSHVYWYRQLPEEGLKFMVYLQKENIIDESGMPKERFSAEFPKEGPSILRIQQVVRGDSAAYFCASSPGTGSISQYFGAGTRLSVL.

This clonotype was seen at least ten times. The rearrangement links TRBV20-1 to TRBJ2-6; 7 bases are a match to TRBD1. The V gene's germline CDR1 is DFQATT and CDR2 SNEGSKA (reference sequence). The CDR3 covers 16 residues. V shed 8 bases and J 1 base; nucleotides not matched to a gene: 11. This CDR3 is CSFKGASMSGANVLTF. CDR3 sequence (DNA): TGCAGTTTTAAGGGGGCCTCAATGTCTGGGGCCAACGTCCTGACTTTC.

This clonotype was counted at least ten times. The chain has TRBV5-8 and TRBJ1-1; D gene unclear. There are 14 residues in the CDR3. CDR1 is SGHTS, CDR2 YDEGEE, per germline. V lost 0 bases, J lost 5 bases, and 11 bases lay in between. CDR3 nucleotides: TGTGCCAGCAGCTTGGCGCAGTCGGGGACTGAAGCTTTCTTT. Its translation: CASSLAQSGTEAFF. Supplemented by reference TRBV5-8 and TRBJ1-1, the full variable domain reads EAGVTQSPTHLIKTRGQQATLRCSPISGHTSVYWYQQALGLGLQFLLWYDEGEERNRGNFPPRFSGRQFPNYSSELNVNALELEDSALYLCASSLAQSGTEAFFGQGTRLTVV.

This clonotype was seen at least ten times. The chain joins TRBV15 to TRBJ2-3, with D perhaps matching TRBD1 or TRBD2 (6 bases each). Per germline, CDR1 LNHNV and CDR2 YYDKDF (reference sequence). V lost 2 bases, J lost 0 bases, and 18 bases lay in between. The CDR3 consists of 18 residues. The CDR3 DNA sequence: TGTGCCACCAGCAGATGGGGGGTACCGGGACACAGCACAGATACGCAGTATTTT. Protein sequence: CATSRWGVPGHSTDTQYF.

This clonotype was picked up many times. The chain has TRBV20-1 and TRBJ2-3, with D maybe TRBD2 (5 bases). Trimming removed 4 bases from V and 3 bases from J, with 14 bases in between. Germline assignment: CDR1 DFQATT and CDR2 SNEGSKA (reference sequence). The CDR3 is 14 residues long. The CDR3 protein is CSAKAQGGTDTQYF. The DNA for the CDR3 is TGCAGTGCTAAGGCCCAAGGAGGAACAGATACGCAGTATTTT.

With regard to this clonotype: This may stem from a read error, because a much larger clone lies one nucleotide away. This rearrangement joins TRBV20-1 to TRBJ2-2, with TRBD2 matching over 7 bases. V trimming: 4 bases; J trimming: 6 bases; junction bases outside the gene matches: 8. The CDR3 contains 14 residues. The V gene's germline CDR1 is DFQATT and CDR2 SNEGSKA (reference sequence). The CDR3 region is CSAKLTSRAGELFF. In DNA, the CDR3 is TGCAGTGCTAAACTGACTAGCAGAGCCGGGGAGCTGTTTTTT.

The V and J genes are TRBV28 and TRBJ2-1, with D tentatively TRBD2 (5 bases). Between the trimmed V and J ends, which lost 0 bases and 7 bases, there was a span of 10 bases. This CDR3 comprises 14 residues. Germline V CDR1 and CDR2: MDHEN, SYDVKM. The CDR3 sequence: CASSLWRVQNEQFF. Written as DNA, the CDR3 is TGTGCCAGCAGTTTATGGAGGGTTCAAAATGAGCAGTTCTTC.

This clonotype was seen ten or more times. The rearrangement uses TRBV27 and TRBJ2-1; TRBD2 matches 12 bases. The germline V gene has CDR1 MNHEY and CDR2 SMNVEV (reference sequence). The CDR3 is 15 amino acids. The ends lost 7 bases at V and 5 bases at J; junction bases unmatched: 6. CDR3: CASTLAGGPNNEQFF. CDR3 DNA: TGTGCCAGCACCCTAGCGGGAGGGCCTAACAATGAGCAGTTCTTC.

This clonotype was counted many times. The rearrangement links TRBV12-3 or TRBV12-4 to TRBJ2-7; 10 bases fit TRBD2. The CDR3 is made up of 13 amino acids. J gave up 3 bases and V 7 bases, and 3 bases lay outside the gene matches. The CDR3 protein is CASKSSGSYEQYF. CDR3 coding DNA: TGTGCCAGCAAGTCTAGCGGGAGCTACGAGCAGTACTTC.

A few counts support this clonotype. This chain joins TRBV12-3 or TRBV12-4 and TRBJ2-5; D perhaps matches TRBD2 (6 bases). Trimming left V 5 bases short and J 2 bases short, with 27 bases between. The CDR3 has 19 amino acids. The CDR3 protein is CASSTYSGSTTITQETQYF. The CDR3 coding sequence is TGTGCCAGCAGTACTTATAGCGGATCAACGACTATAACACAAGAGACCCAGTACTTC.

This clonotype was picked up many times. The V and J genes are TRBV9 and TRBJ1-1; D unresolved. The ends were cut back, 0 bases at V and 0 bases at J, with 12 bases in the middle. This CDR3 region has 16 residues. Germline-derived CDR1 and CDR2 are SGDLS and YYNGEE. CDR3 bases: TGTGCCAGCAGCGTAGAGGGCAGCTTCTTGAACACTGAAGCTTTCTTT. Amino acids: CASSVEGSFLNTEAFF.

This clonotype was counted at least ten times. V usage is TRBV14 and J usage is TRBJ2-5, with unresolved D. The germline gives CDR1 SGHDN, CDR2 FVKESK. Trimming cost V 4 bases and J 1 base, with 7 bases left between them. The length of the CDR3 is 13 residues. The CDR3 here is CASSPSIQETQYF. For the CDR3, the DNA is TGTGCCAGCAGCCCCAGTATCCAAGAGACCCAGTACTTC.

For this clonotype: This may be a read error: a much more frequent sequence differs by one nucleotide. V and J are TRBV15 and TRBJ2-7; D not certain. Germline V gives CDR1 LNHNV, CDR2 YYDKDF (reference sequence). The CDR3 is made up of 15 amino acids. CDR3 sequence reads: CATNRVELDGNEQYF. The CDR3 region has the DNA TGTGCCACCAACAGAGTGGAACTCGATGGTAACGAGCAGTACTTC. Full variable domain (missing parts from reference TRBV15 and TRBJ2-7): DAMVIQNPRYQVTQFGKPVTLSCSQTLNHNVMYWYQQKSSQAPKLLFHYYDKDFNNEADTPDNFQSRRPNTSFCFLDIRSPGLGDTAMYLCATNRVELDGNEQYFGPGTRLTVT.

The J gene is TRBJ2-3, the V gene TRBV18; D remains ambiguous. The CDR3 runs to 13 residues. Germline V gives CDR1 KGHSH, CDR2 LQKENI. V lost 0 bases to trimming and J lost 4 bases, with 5 bases between them. The CDR3 DNA sequence: TGTGCCAGCTCACCACCGAGCCCAGATACGCAGTATTTT. Protein: CASSPPSPDTQYF.